A single sample is the source of the 27 T cell receptor beta chains below, sequenced in a study of Tregs in tolerant kidney transplant recipients. Sequenced by immunoSEQ multiplex PCR; TCRdb stores in-frame clones only, minus some. The sample yields under 95,000 clones, 80% to 95% seen once. Sequencing was performed on Tregs from blood, taken before the transplant. The origin of the receptors is a human donor who received a combined kidney and bone marrow transplant.

This chain joins TRBV5-1 and TRBJ1-2, with 7 nucleotides matching TRBD1. CDR3 length: 15 residues. Germline V gene lookup returns CDR1 SGHRS and CDR2 YFSETQ. V trimming: 2 bases; J trimming: 3 bases; junction bases outside the gene matches: 7. This CDR3 reads CASSFEWGTDYGYTF. DNA of the CDR3: TGCGCCAGCAGCTTTGAGTGGGGGACAGACTATGGCTACACCTTC.

The chain links TRBV5-1 to TRBJ2-3; 13 positions agree with TRBD2. The CDR3 is 14 amino acids. Trimming at V came to 4 bases and at J to 12 bases, leaving 8 bases not matched to a gene. The germline gives CDR1 SGHRS, CDR2 YFSETQ. Here the CDR3 reads CASSTGTSGNSQYF. For the CDR3, the DNA is TGCGCCAGCAGCACCGGGACTAGCGGGAATTCTCAGTATTTT.

V gene TRBV5-1 combines with J gene TRBJ1-2, with D hard to call. Deletions cut 2 bases from V and 0 bases from J, with 8 bases between. CDR3 length equals 14 residues. CDR1 is SGHRS, CDR2 YFSETQ, per germline. For the CDR3, the DNA is TGCGCCAGCAGCTTAGAGCCTACTAACTATGGCTACACCTTC. This encodes CASSLEPTNYGYTF.

The chain recombines TRBV4-3 with TRBJ2-1, with 8 bases lining up with TRBD2. Germline trimming cut 0 bases from V and 8 bases from J; bases unmatched to any gene: 9. CDR1 and CDR2 from the germline V gene are LGHNA and YSLEER. The CDR3 runs 16 residues. This CDR3 reads CASSQDLSGRGYEQFF. The DNA of the CDR3 is TGCGCCAGCAGCCAAGATCTAAGCGGGAGAGGGTATGAGCAGTTCTTC.

This chain connects TRBV5-6 to TRBJ1-4; 9 positions agree with TRBD1. Per germline, CDR1 SGHDT and CDR2 YYEEEE. The CDR3 is 15 amino acids. J was trimmed by 5 bases and V by 3 bases; bases with no gene match: 5. The CDR3 sequence is CASSYGTGLNEKLFF. CDR3 bases: TGTGCCAGCAGCTACGGGACAGGGCTAAATGAAAAACTGTTTTTT.

The chain uses TRBV6-4 and TRBJ2-4, with unresolved D. Trimming cost V 4 bases and J 10 bases, with 2 bases left between them. Looked up from germline, CDR1 is MRHNA and CDR2 is SNTAGT. The CDR3 is 9 amino acids. CDR3 sequence (DNA): TGTGCCAGCAGTGTAATTCAGTACTTC. Encoded protein: CASSVIQYF.

Written as DNA, the CDR3 is TGTGCCAGTAGTCCCCTTAGCAATCAGCCCCAGCATTTT. Its translation is CASSPLSNQPQHF. The chain links TRBV19 to TRBJ1-5; D not certain. There are 13 residues in the CDR3. Germline lookup yields CDR1 LNHDA and CDR2 SQIVND (reference sequence). V shed 5 bases and J shed 0 bases, with 5 bases lying between them.

The V call is TRBV6-1, the J call TRBJ1-5; no clear D gene. This CDR3 is 14 amino acids long. Germline V gene data show CDR1 as MNHNS and CDR2 as SASEGT. V shed 8 bases and J shed 6 bases, with 17 bases lying between them. The CDR3 reads CASRLAATGQPQHF. The CDR3 region has the DNA TGTGCCAGCCGCCTCGCGGCAACGGGTCAGCCCCAGCATTTT.

Concerning this clone itself: The sample carries other DNA sequences with the same CDR3. The V and J genes are TRBV30 and TRBJ2-2; 8 bases line up with TRBD1. Germline values: CDR1 GTSNPN, CDR2 SVGIG (reference sequence). The CDR3 contains 15 residues. The trim removed 1 base at V and 4 bases at J, leaving 5 bases unmatched. In DNA, the CDR3 is TGTGCCTGGAGTGAAAGGACAGGGTTCACCGGGGAGCTGTTTTTT. This encodes CAWSERTGFTGELFF. Variable domain in full (rest from reference TRBV30 and TRBJ2-2): SQTIHQWPATLVQPVGSPLSLECTVEGTSNPNLYWYRQAAGRGLQLLFYSVGIGQISSEVPQNLSASRPQDRQFILSSKKLLLSDSGFYLCAWSERTGFTGELFFGEGSRLTVL.

The J gene is TRBJ2-7, the V gene TRBV4-1; 12 bases map to TRBD1. The junction had 8 bases not matched to a gene; V was cut back by 4 bases and J by 7 bases. Germline CDR1 is MGHRA and CDR2 is YSYEKL. This CDR3 comprises 15 residues. The CDR3 region is CASSRAGQGASEQYF. CDR3 DNA sequence: TGCGCCAGCAGCCGGGCGGGACAGGGGGCTAGTGAGCAGTACTTC.

This chain joins TRBV4-3 and TRBJ2-6, with a tentative D call TRBD2 (5 bases). Trimming pared 0 bases from V and 2 bases from J, leaving 8 bases between. CDR3 length equals 16 residues. In germline, CDR1 is LGHNA, CDR2 YSLEER. The CDR3 bases are TGCGCCAGCAGCCAAGATACGGGGACTGGGGCCAACGTCCTGACTTTC. Protein product: CASSQDTGTGANVLTF.

The chain carries TRBV27 and TRBJ1-2; D may be TRBD1 (6 bases). Germline CDR1 and CDR2: MNHEY and SMNVEV (reference sequence). V was clipped by 6 bases and J by 7 bases, with 21 bases between them. The CDR3 contains 15 residues. The DNA for the CDR3 is TGTGCCAGCAGACTATTAGGGGGGCCCTACCCTGGCTACACCTTC. Amino acid sequence: CASRLLGGPYPGYTF.

The V call is TRBV5-4, the J call TRBJ1-2; 7 bases map to TRBD1. From germline, CDR1 is SGHNT and CDR2 YYREEE (reference sequence). After removal of 4 bases from V and 7 bases from J, the junction contained 10 bases not matched to a gene. The CDR3 totals 14 residues. The CDR3 is CASSLQGFDRGYTF. The CDR3 DNA follows: TGTGCCAGCAGCCTACAGGGGTTTGATCGTGGCTACACCTTC. The complete variable domain, with remaining parts taken from reference TRBV5-4 and TRBJ1-2, reads ETGVTQSPTHLIKTRGQQVTLRCSSQSGHNTVSWYQQALGQGPQFIFQYYREEENGRGNFPPRFSGLQFPNYSSELNVNALELDDSALYLCASSLQGFDRGYTFGSGTRLTVV.

The chain is built from TRBV5-1 and TRBJ2-7; 8 positions match TRBD2. CDR1 is SGHRS, CDR2 YFSETQ, per germline. After removal of 0 bases from V and 5 bases from J, the junction contained 7 bases not matched to a gene. The CDR3 contains 15 residues. CDR3 in DNA: TGCGCCAGCAGCTTGGAACTAGCGGCGGAACACGAGCAGTACTTC. Translating it yields CASSLELAAEHEQYF.

This clone has only one observation. The chain uses TRBV10-3 and TRBJ1-5, with D unresolved. This CDR3 spans 13 amino acids. With 2 bases removed from V and 3 bases from J, the gap between germline ends came to 5 bases. CDR1 ENHRY and CDR2 SYGVKD come from the germline V gene. The CDR3 protein is CAISENINQPQHF. CDR3 nucleotides: TGTGCCATCAGTGAGAATATCAATCAGCCCCAGCATTTT.

This clone came up a few times. The gene calls are TRBV27 and TRBJ2-7; TRBD2 matches at 9 bases. Germline V gives CDR1 MNHEY, CDR2 SMNVEV (reference sequence). The CDR3 runs 15 residues. The J segment lost 5 bases and the V segment lost 1 base, leaving 6 bases of the junction unmatched. CDR3 coding DNA: TGTGCCAGCAGTTTATGGGCGGGAGGGGCCCACGAGCAGTACTTC. Its translation: CASSLWAGGAHEQYF.

The chain has TRBV9 and TRBJ2-2; D may match TRBD1 or TRBD2 (5 bases each). There are 13 residues in the CDR3. Trimming removed 4 bases from V and 5 bases from J, with 9 bases in between. Germline CDR1 is SGDLS and CDR2 is YYNGEE. In DNA, the CDR3 is TGTGCCAGCAGCCCTGGGGGAACCGGGGAGCTGTTTTTT. Protein: CASSPGGTGELFF.

This chain uses TRBV19 with TRBJ2-5, with D perhaps matching TRBD1 (5 bases). The germline V and J ends were trimmed by 0 bases and 2 bases, with 16 bases remaining between them. The CDR3 runs to 17 residues. The germline CDR1 and CDR2 sequences are LNHDA and SQIVND (reference sequence). CDR3 nucleotide sequence: TGTGCCAGTAGTATAGATGGGGCCGCATTTATTCAAGAGACCCAGTACTTC. This gives the protein CASSIDGAAFIQETQYF.

The V gene is TRBV29-1, the J gene TRBJ1-2; D uncertain. Per the germline V gene, CDR1 is SQVTM and CDR2 is ANQGSEA. V lost 2 bases and J lost 5, with 15 bases in between. This CDR3 is built from 14 residues. As DNA, the CDR3 is TGCAGCGTTGAACCCGACTGGGTGGGGTATGGCTACACCTTC. This codes for CSVEPDWVGYGYTF.

The rearrangement links TRBV19 to TRBJ2-2; no firm D call. The CDR3 covers 17 residues. Germline V gives CDR1 LNHDA, CDR2 SQIVND (reference sequence). V was shortened by 3 bases and J by 0 bases, with 14 bases between the two germline ends. The CDR3 here is CASSMMGPPANTGELFF. In nucleotides, the CDR3 is TGTGCCAGTAGTATGATGGGTCCGCCCGCGAACACCGGGGAGCTGTTTTTT.

The rearrangement joins TRBV29-1 to TRBJ1-6; 9 positions match TRBD1. V gave up 7 bases and J gave up 5 bases; unmatched junction bases: 3. The CDR3 is made up of 13 amino acids. Germline V lookup: CDR1 SQVTM, CDR2 ANQGSEA. The CDR3 DNA sequence: TGCAGCGCTCGGACAGGGGATAATTCACCCCTCCACTTT. Its protein is CSARTGDNSPLHF.

V usage is TRBV7-8 and J usage is TRBJ2-7; D remains ambiguous. This CDR3 spans 14 amino acids. CDR1 is SGHVS and CDR2 is FQNEAQ in the germline V gene. Trimming removed 6 bases at V and 2 bases at J, with 14 bases between. CDR3 in DNA: TGTGCCAGCAGAAGACCGGGCCTCCCCTACGAGCAGTACTTC. It is translated as CASRRPGLPYEQYF.

The rearrangement uses TRBV7-2 and TRBJ2-7; no definite D call. V shed 5 bases and J shed 6 bases, with 11 bases lying between them. Germline CDR1 reads SGHTA; CDR2 reads FQGNSA. The CDR3 totals 12 residues. The CDR3 DNA sequence: TGTGCCAGCAGCACCTCCCTGGGCGAGCAGTACTTC. This sequence encodes CASSTSLGEQYF.

The count of this clone is one. The V call is TRBV2, the J call TRBJ2-1; 9 nucleotides line up with TRBD1. This CDR3 is 14 amino acids long. Germline assignment: CDR1 SNHLY and CDR2 FYNNEI. V lost 7 bases and J lost 10; bases outside the gene matches: 11. CDR3 DNA sequence: TGTGCCAGCAATCCGGACAGGGGAAGCCTCGAGCAGTTCTTC. Its protein product is CASNPDRGSLEQFF.

J is TRBJ2-3 and V is TRBV30, with 8 bases matching TRBD2. This CDR3 comprises 13 residues. V was pared by 3 bases and J by 1 base, with 0 bases of the junction left unmatched. CDR1 is GTSNPN, CDR2 SVGIG, per germline (reference sequence). As DNA, the CDR3 is TGTGCCTGGAGGACTAGCGGCACAGATACGCAGTATTTT. This codes for CAWRTSGTDTQYF.

The chain joins TRBV7-2 to TRBJ2-3; TRBD2 matches at 9 bases. Per the germline V gene, CDR1 is SGHTA and CDR2 is FQGNSA. The CDR3 runs 16 residues. V dropped 0 bases and J dropped 7; count of bases not matched to a gene: 8. The CDR3: CASSLAWDSGSNTQYF. The CDR3 bases are TGTGCCAGCAGCTTAGCGTGGGATAGCGGGAGTAATACGCAGTATTTT.

The chain is built from TRBV30 and TRBJ1-1; 10 nucleotides match TRBD1. Germline V CDR1 and CDR2: GTSNPN, SVGIG (reference sequence). The CDR3 totals 13 residues. The V gene end was trimmed by 8 bases and the J gene end by 4 bases; junction bases not matched to a gene: 7. The CDR3 protein is CALPRTGGTEAFF. As DNA, the CDR3 is TGTGCCCTCCCCCGGACAGGGGGCACTGAAGCTTTCTTT. Combining the CDR3 with reference TRBV30 and TRBJ1-1 gives the whole variable domain SQTIHQWPATLVQPVGSPLSLECTVEGTSNPNLYWYRQAAGRGLQLLFYSVGIGQISSEVPQNLSASRPQDRQFILSSKKLLLSDSGFYLCALPRTGGTEAFFGQGTRLTVV.